This is a list of T cell receptor beta chains from one sample in a study of response to subunit inactivated influenza vaccine. From the RT-PCR reads, TCRdb called clonotypes with MiXCR, one entry per CDR3 protein. Of about 650,000 distinct CDR3 sequences listed, less than 20% are singletons. The input for sequencing was PBMCs from blood, taken 11 to 12 days after vaccination. Receptor source: a man aged 45-60 years who received an inactivated influenza vaccine. The CDR3 runs from the conserved cysteine through the conserved F or W. D genes are given only for firm matches. Only some rows state a clone size, as once, few, many or a class for expanded clones.

D gene | J gene | clone size | V gene | CDR3 DNA | CDR3 protein
NA | TRBJ2-7 | few | TRBV10-3 | TGTGCCATCAGTGATTTGGCGGGCTACGAGCAGTACTTC | CAISDLAGYEQYF
NA | TRBJ2-7 | NA | TRBV7-2 | TGTGCCAGCAGCGCCGGGGTTTTATACGAGCAGTACTTC | CASSAGVLYEQYF
TRBD2 | TRBJ2-3 | NA | TRBV20-1 | TGCAGTGCTAGCGCCGGGACTAGCGGGAGTGGAATAGATACGCAGTATTTT | CSASAGTSGSGIDTQYF
NA | TRBJ2-7 | few | TRBV6-5 | TGTGCCAGCAGTTACTCTGGTACGGGGAGCTCCTACGAGCAGTACTTC | CASSYSGTGSSYEQYF
TRBD1 | TRBJ1-4 | NA | TRBV6-2/TRBV6-3 | TGTGCCAGCAGACGGACAGGTGGTGCAACTAATGAAAAACTGTTTTTT | CASRRTGGATNEKLFF
TRBD2 | TRBJ2-7 | NA | TRBV2 | TGTGCCAGCAGCGGACTAGCGGGGGCCTACGAGCAGTACTTC | CASSGLAGAYEQYF
NA | TRBJ2-5 | NA | TRBV5-1 | TGCGCCAGCAGCTTAAGAGGGTACCGGGAAGAGACCCAGTACTTC | CASSLRGYREETQYF
TRBD2 | TRBJ2-3 | NA | TRBV12-3/TRBV12-4 | TGTGCCAGCCACGAATCTAGCGGGAGTCCAGATACGCAGTATTTT | CASHESSGSPDTQYF
TRBD1 | TRBJ2-5 | NA | TRBV19 | TGTGCCAGTAGTATAGATGGTTCCGGGACAGGGGAAGAGACCCAGTACTTC | CASSIDGSGTGEETQYF
TRBD2 | TRBJ2-3 | few | TRBV7-2 | TGTGCCAGCAGCTTAGCTTTTAGCGGGACAGATACGCAGTATTTT | CASSLAFSGTDTQYF
NA | TRBJ2-5 | few | TRBV4-1 | TGCGCCAGCAGCCAAGCGGGTGGCCAGGAGACCCAGTACTTC | CASSQAGGQETQYF
NA | TRBJ2-3 | NA | TRBV28 | TGTGCCAGCAGTACCATGACAGTAGATACGCAGTATTTT | CASSTMTVDTQYF
TRBD1 | TRBJ2-7 | few | TRBV20-1 | TGCAGTGCTACTCCCGGGACAGGGACCGGCGAGCAGTACTTC | CSATPGTGTGEQYF
TRBD1 | TRBJ2-7 | few | TRBV9 | TGTGCCAGCGCGGTGGGACAGGGCTCCTACGAGCAGTACTTC | CASAVGQGSYEQYF
NA | TRBJ2-3 | many | TRBV5-6 | TGTGCCAGCAGCTTTCGTGTGGGGCGCACAGATACGCAGTATTTT | CASSFRVGRTDTQYF
TRBD1 | TRBJ2-1 | few | TRBV11-2 | TGTGCCAGCAGCTTAGTCCCTCAGGGGGCTTATGATGAGCAGTTCTTC | CASSLVPQGAYDEQFF
TRBD2 | TRBJ2-7 | many | TRBV29-1 | TGCAGCGCTCAAGCGGGGGACTCCTACGAGCAGTACTTC | CSAQAGDSYEQYF
NA | TRBJ1-2 | few | TRBV7-9 | TGTGCCAGCAGCCCCAGTGGAAATGGCTACACCTTC | CASSPSGNGYTF
NA | TRBJ1-2 | NA | TRBV4-3 | TGCGCCAGCAGCCAAGATCTCGCTGCTGGCTACACCTTC | CASSQDLAAGYTF
TRBD2 | TRBJ2-3 | few | TRBV29-1 | TGCAGCGTTGAAGGACTAGCGGGAGGGCCCTATTTT | CSVEGLAGGPYF